The clone carrying this TCR beta chain was counted many times. What it recognizes is unknown. The sample originates from a study of T cells in Graves' hyperthyroidism and ophthalmopathy. Broader study findings: Stable hyperthyroidism and ophthalmopathy were separated using 13 V-J signatures.

Exclusion followed for patients with uncontrolled infection, other autoimmune disease, pregnancy or lactation. This CDR3 is built from 16 residues. Germline CDR1 SGHTA, CDR2 FQGNSA. J gave up 9 bases and V 5 bases, and 11 bases lay outside the gene matches. Amplified regions were TCR beta CDR3 sequences from RNA transcripts. An initial round of RT-PCR targeting the TCR CDR3 relied on the HTBI primer set. TCRdb passed the multiplex PCR reads through MiXCR, listing each CDR3 protein once. The repertoire holds about 590,000 distinct CDR3 sequences, approximately 15% seen once, with over 6% in the top ten.

The sequence derives from a woman aged 18-29 years with Graves' ophthalmopathy. The chain is built from TRBV7-2 and TRBJ2-3, with 13 bases that match TRBD2. Specimen: blood. CDR3 sequence reads: CASSITGLAGKGTQYF. In DNA, the CDR3 is TGTGCCAGCAGCATAACGGGACTAGCGGGAAAGGGGACGCAGTATTTT.